The T cell receptor beta chain described here comes from a study of cytomegalovirus exposure and HLA in healthy donors. This CDR3 has 16 amino acids. V lost 4 bases and J 2 bases, leaving 16 bases between the germline ends. From germline, CDR1 is SGDLS and CDR2 YYNGEE. In the PCR, 60 Vbeta and 13 Jbeta primers were used. Produced via immunoSEQ multiplex PCR; TCRdb's table is partial and in-frame only. The sample contains around 250,000 clones, approximately 80% of which appear only once. The chain couples TRBV9 to TRBJ1-3, with TRBD1 as a possible D gene (6 bases). Sequences were obtained from PBMCs. The origin of this receptor is a woman in her sixties in good health and CMV-seropositive. The CDR3 reads CASSTLQGSTGNTIYF. The CDR3 DNA reads TGTGCCAGCAGCACCCTACAGGGAAGTACTGGAAACACCATATATTTT.